A selection of T cell receptor beta chains follows, all from one sample in a study of cytomegalovirus exposure and HLA in healthy donors. This table comes from immunoSEQ multiplex PCR, and its TCRdb copy is limited to in-frame clones, with some not included. The table lists about 170,000 clones, 75% of them singletons. The sequenced material came from PBMCs. These receptors originate from a woman in her fifties or sixties in good health and CMV-seropositive. Each CDR3 is given with its conserved first and last residue. A D gene is named only where the DNA matches it firmly. Clone size, where shown, is once, few, many, or a class for clones that have expanded.

d_gene	v_gene	abundance	j_gene	CDR3aa	CDR3nt
TRBD1	TRBV5-6	NA	TRBJ1-1	CASRKDRATEAFF	TGTGCCAGCAGGAAGGACAGGGCCACTGAAGCTTTCTTT
TRBD1	TRBV5-1	NA	TRBJ1-1	CASSSQGGDTEAFF	TGCGCCAGCAGCTCACAGGGGGGGGACACTGAAGCTTTCTTT
NA	TRBV11-3	NA	TRBJ2-1	CASSLGWADEQFF	TGTGCCAGCAGCTTAGGATGGGCTGATGAGCAGTTCTTC
NA	TRBV27	NA	TRBJ1-1	CASSSGGHLNTEAFF	TGTGCCAGCAGTTCTGGGGGACACTTGAACACTGAAGCTTTCTTT
NA	TRBV19	NA	TRBJ1-1	CASSISWNTEAFF	TGTGCCAGTAGTATAAGCTGGAACACTGAAGCTTTCTTT
NA	TRBV6-5	NA	TRBJ1-5	CASRPPGPNQPQHF	TGTGCCAGCAGGCCGCCAGGGCCCAATCAGCCCCAGCATTTT
TRBD2	TRBV7-9	NA	TRBJ2-5	CASSSETSGGPKETQYF	TGTGCCAGCAGCTCGGAGACTAGCGGGGGACCCAAAGAGACCCAGTACTTC
NA	TRBV27	once	TRBJ1-1	CASSLGRSTEAFF	TGTGCCAGCAGTTTGGGGCGAAGTACTGAAGCTTTCTTT
TRBD1	TRBV6-4	NA	TRBJ1-2	CASSVDGTADGYTF	TGTGCCAGCAGTGTGGATGGGACAGCCGATGGCTACACCTTC
NA	TRBV2	NA	TRBJ1-4	CASRVPVLDEKLFF	TGTGCCAGCAGGGTGCCAGTATTGGATGAAAAACTGTTTTTT
NA	TRBV9	NA	TRBJ2-5	CASSVGAGHYQETQYF	TGTGCCAGCAGCGTAGGCGCGGGGCACTACCAAGAGACCCAGTACTTC
NA	TRBV7-9	NA	TRBJ2-7	CASTFSAASYEQYF	TGTGCCAGCACCTTCTCAGCGGCCTCCTACGAGCAGTACTTC
TRBD1	TRBV9	few	TRBJ2-3	CASSVGDRVPSTDTQYF	TGTGCCAGCAGCGTAGGGGACAGGGTCCCTAGCACAGATACGCAGTATTTT
NA	TRBV30	NA	TRBJ2-1	CAWSRNSFNEQFF	TGTGCCTGGAGTCGGAATAGCTTCAATGAGCAGTTCTTC
NA	TRBV5-1	NA	TRBJ1-2	CASSWGGIGNYGYTF	TGCGCCAGCAGCTGGGGGGGAATTGGGAACTATGGCTACACCTTC
TRBD2	TRBV5-4	NA	TRBJ2-5	CASSPSGGAPETQYF	TGTGCCAGCAGCCCTAGCGGGGGGGCCCCGGAGACCCAGTACTTC
TRBD2	TRBV5-1	NA	TRBJ2-7	CASSLAGTSGGADEQYF	TGCGCCAGCAGCTTAGCCGGGACTAGCGGGGGGGCTGATGAGCAGTACTTC
NA	TRBV2	NA	TRBJ2-3	CASLEDRGAPDTQYF	TGTGCCAGCCTAGAAGATCGGGGGGCGCCAGATACGCAGTATTTT
NA	TRBV2	NA	TRBJ2-7	CASSDQGYEQYF	TGTGCCAGCAGTGACCAGGGCTACGAGCAGTACTTC
TRBD2	TRBV2	NA	TRBJ2-7	CASRRTSGGAYEQYF	TGTGCCAGCAGGCGGACTAGCGGGGGGGCCTACGAGCAGTACTTC
TRBD1	TRBV7-3	few	TRBJ1-6	CASSHGTGGSPLHF	TGTGCCAGCAGCCACGGGACAGGGGGTTCACCCCTCCACTTT
NA	TRBV2	NA	TRBJ2-5	CASSEAGHGGETQYF	TGTGCCAGCAGTGAAGCGGGACACGGTGGAGAGACCCAGTACTTC
NA	TRBV18	once	TRBJ1-1	CASSPETVSTEAFF	TGTGCCAGCTCACCCGAAACAGTCTCCACTGAAGCTTTCTTT
TRBD1	TRBV27	NA	TRBJ1-1	CASSKRDRVNTEAFF	TGTGCCAGCAGTAAGCGGGACAGGGTGAACACTGAAGCTTTCTTT
TRBD2	TRBV15	few	TRBJ2-1	CATSRDRLAGEQFF	TGTGCCACCAGCAGAGATAGGCTAGCGGGAGAGCAGTTCTTC
TRBD2	TRBV5-1	NA	TRBJ2-7	CASRDIAGVMPYEQYF	TGCGCCAGCAGGGATATAGCGGGGGTGATGCCCTACGAGCAGTACTTC
TRBD2	TRBV20-1	NA	TRBJ2-1	CSARGGGEQFF	TGCAGTGCTAGAGGCGGGGGTGAGCAGTTCTTC
NA	TRBV14	NA	TRBJ1-1	CASSQAPSRSNTEAFF	TGTGCCAGCAGCCAAGCTCCGTCTAGATCGAACACTGAAGCTTTCTTT
TRBD2	TRBV25-1	NA	TRBJ2-1	CASSESRGGNNEQFF	TGTGCCAGCAGTGAGTCCCGCGGGGGTAACAATGAGCAGTTCTTC
NA	TRBV28	NA	TRBJ2-1	CASTGFDEQFF	TGTGCCAGCACAGGGTTCGATGAGCAGTTCTTC
TRBD1	TRBV11-2	NA	TRBJ2-4	CASSLDRLVTGGNIQYF	TGTGCCAGCAGCTTAGATCGCTTGGTGACAGGGGGCAACATTCAGTACTTC
TRBD1	TRBV10-3	NA	TRBJ1-1	CAIRRTGEETEAFF	TGTGCCATCAGGCGGACAGGGGAGGAGACTGAAGCTTTCTTT
NA	TRBV5-1	NA	TRBJ2-3	CASSLAGERRSTQYF	TGCGCCAGCAGCTTGGCGGGGGAGAGGAGGAGTACGCAGTATTTT
TRBD1	TRBV5-6	NA	TRBJ1-2	CASSLVGQGQSGYTF	TGTGCCAGCAGCTTGGTCGGACAGGGACAATCTGGCTACACCTTC
TRBD1	TRBV7-9	NA	TRBJ1-1	CASSLVGTGSSEAFF	TGTGCCAGCAGCTTAGTTGGGACAGGGAGCTCGGAAGCTTTCTTT
NA	TRBV4-1	NA	TRBJ1-2	CASSQALPGGYTF	TGCGCCAGCAGCCAAGCCCTCCCGGGGGGCTACACCTTC
NA	TRBV5-1	NA	TRBJ2-1	CASSLVGQSSYNEQFF	TGCGCCAGCAGCTTGGTCGGACAAAGCTCCTACAATGAGCAGTTCTTC
TRBD1	TRBV6-6	NA	TRBJ2-2	CASSSTGGRELFF	TGTGCCAGCAGTTCGACAGGGGGTAGGGAGCTGTTTTTT
NA	TRBV28	NA	TRBJ1-2	CASRAGVYGYTF	TGTGCCAGCCGGGCGGGCGTCTATGGCTACACCTTC
TRBD1	TRBV18	few	TRBJ1-1	CASSPPGTGDGNTEAFF	TGTGCCAGCTCACCTCCCGGGACAGGGGACGGGAACACTGAAGCTTTCTTT
TRBD2	TRBV5-1	NA	TRBJ2-7	CASSLVAGLYEQYF	TGCGCCAGCAGCTTGGTAGCGGGGTTGTATGAGCAGTACTTC
TRBD2	TRBV5-4	few	TRBJ2-5	CASSLGLAGGRQTQYF	TGTGCCAGCAGCTTGGGGCTAGCGGGGGGGCGGCAGACCCAGTACTTC
TRBD2	TRBV18	NA	TRBJ2-1	CASSPPGLAGGNEQFF	TGTGCCAGCTCACCACCGGGACTAGCGGGGGGAAATGAGCAGTTCTTC
NA	TRBV18	NA	TRBJ1-1	CASSEGVANTEAFF	TGTGCCAGCTCAGAAGGGGTGGCGAACACTGAAGCTTTCTTT
NA	TRBV7-9	NA	TRBJ1-1	CASSLQGGTEAFF	TGTGCCAGCAGCTTACAGGGTGGGACTGAAGCTTTCTTT
TRBD2	TRBV11-2	NA	TRBJ2-4	CASSLGGGGGQKAKNIQYF	TGTGCCAGCAGCTTGGGTGGGGGCGGGGGGCAAAAAGCCAAAAACATTCAGTACTTC
NA	TRBV5-6	NA	TRBJ1-2	CASSPGFGSLGGYTF	TGTGCCAGCAGCCCAGGATTCGGGAGCCTCGGTGGCTACACCTTC
NA	TRBV4-1	once	TRBJ1-3	CASSQAFTESSGNTIYF	TGCGCCAGCAGCCAAGCCTTTACAGAGTCCTCTGGAAACACCATATATTTT
TRBD1	TRBV4-2	NA	TRBJ1-2	CASSQDQGVKEGYTF	TGTGCCAGCAGCCAAGATCAGGGGGTGAAGGAGGGCTACACCTTC